A single sample gave rise to the 11 T cell receptor beta chains below, sequenced in a study of Graves' ophthalmopathy and Graves' hyperthyroidism. For repertoire sequencing, the TCR beta CDR3 regions were amplified from RNA transcripts. First-round RT-PCR with HTBI primers preceded a second-round multiplex PCR. TCRdb ran MiXCR on the multiplex PCR reads and lists one entry per CDR3 protein. The sample lists around 1.1 million distinct CDR3 sequences; 35% to 40% were seen once. Sequencing was performed on peripheral blood or thyroid tissue (not recorded which). These receptors originate from an adult man with Graves' hyperthyroidism.

This clonotype has a count of ten or more. The rearrangement uses TRBV20-1 and TRBJ2-7, with 10 bases lining up with TRBD2. The V and J ends lost 6 bases and 4 bases, in that order; junction bases with no gene match: 6. Germline CDR1 DFQATT, CDR2 SNEGSKA (reference sequence). This CDR3 spans 13 amino acids. CDR3 residues: CSAHTSGIYEQYF. DNA of the CDR3: TGCAGTGCCCATACTAGCGGGATATACGAGCAGTACTTC.

This clonotype was recorded once. A read error is possible here, since a much larger clone lies one base away. The J gene is TRBJ2-7, the V gene TRBV7-9; possibly TRBD2 for D (6 bases). Germline-derived CDR1 and CDR2 are SEHNR and FQNEAQ (reference sequence). V was trimmed by 5 bases and J by 0 bases, leaving 20 bases between them. This CDR3 is 17 amino acids long. The DNA for the CDR3 is TGTGCCAGCAGCGGGGTGGGAGGAAGGGGTAGCTCCTACGAGCAGTACTTC. Translated, it gives CASSGVGGRGSSYEQYF.

The chain employs TRBV20-1 and TRBJ1-2; D may be TRBD1 (6 bases). This CDR3 contains 17 residues. Trimming removed 0 bases at V and 2 bases at J, with 19 bases between. From germline, CDR1 is DFQATT and CDR2 SNEGSKA (reference sequence). Here the CDR3 DNA reads TGCAGTGCTAGAGATTTCGGGGGCGCCTCCCTAAACTATGGCTACACCTTC. Its translation is CSARDFGGASLNYGYTF.

Regarding this clonotype: A read error may be the cause here, since a much bigger clone is one base away. The V gene is TRBV7-6, the J gene TRBJ1-4; TRBD1 aligns across 7 bases. This CDR3 has 15 amino acids. Germline CDR1 reads SGHVS; CDR2 reads FNYEAQ. The CDR3 reads CASSPTGANNEKLLF. The CDR3 region has the DNA TGTGCCAGCAGCCCCACAGGGGCCAATAATGAAAAACTGCTTTTT.

As for this clonotype: This clone may be a read error of a much larger clone one base away. V and J are TRBV7-8 and TRBJ1-1; D ambiguous. Germline V gives CDR1 SGHVS, CDR2 FQNEAQ. The CDR3 has 12 residues. CDR3 bases: TGTGTCAGCAGCGTCCAAAAAAGTGAAGCTTTCTTT. Translated: CVSSVQKSEAFF.

This clonotype has ten or more counts. The chain employs TRBV29-1 and TRBJ2-1; possible D gene TRBD2, 5 bases. Germline CDR1 reads SQVTM; CDR2 reads ANQGSEA. Trimming pared 7 bases from V and 7 bases from J, leaving 14 bases between. This CDR3 has 12 residues. CDR3: CSDGEGWNEQFF. DNA of the CDR3: TGCAGCGACGGAGAGGGTTGGAATGAGCAGTTCTTC.

The table lists this clonotype with a few counts. The V call is TRBV7-3, the J call TRBJ2-5, with D unclear. V lost 5 bases to trimming and J lost 3 bases, with 10 bases between them. Germline V gene lookup returns CDR1 SGHTA and CDR2 FQGTGA. The CDR3 consists of 13 residues. CDR3 DNA sequence: TGTGCCAGCAGCCCCTCGATGGAAGAGACCCAGTACTTC. Translated: CASSPSMEETQYF.

This chain connects TRBV29-1 to TRBJ2-5; tentatively, D is TRBD1 or TRBD2 (5 bases each). V gave up 2 bases and J gave up 7 bases, with 20 bases separating them. The CDR3 runs to 15 residues. The germline CDR1 and CDR2 sequences are SQVTM and ANQGSEA. The CDR3 DNA reads TGCAGCGTTGAAACTAGGGACCCTAATGGGGTGACCCAGTACTTC. Protein: CSVETRDPNGVTQYF.

The chain couples TRBV9 to TRBJ2-7; unclear D gene. V was pared by 0 bases and J by 4 bases, with 11 bases between. CDR3 length: 14 residues. Germline values: CDR1 SGDLS, CDR2 YYNGEE. CDR3 region: CASSVDDGGYEQYF. DNA of the CDR3: TGTGCCAGCAGCGTAGACGACGGTGGGTACGAGCAGTACTTC. Complete variable domain (other parts from reference TRBV9 and TRBJ2-7): DSGVTQTPKHLITATGQRVTLRCSPRSGDLSVYWYQQSLDQGLQFLIQYYNGEERAKGNILERFSAQQFPDLHSELNLSSLELGDSALYFCASSVDDGGYEQYFGPGTRLTVT.

This sequence joins TRBV4-1 and TRBJ1-4, with D possibly matching TRBD1 (6 bases). The CDR3 covers 17 residues. CDR1 and CDR2 from the germline V gene are MGHRA and YSYEKL. V was cut by 3 bases and J by 0 bases, with 14 bases left in between. CDR3 region: CASSHPEQGATNEKLFF. The CDR3 coding sequence is TGCGCCAGCAGCCACCCAGAACAGGGAGCAACTAATGAAAAACTGTTTTTT.

This clonotype showed up just a few times. The chain couples TRBV19 to TRBJ2-7, with 13 bases fitting TRBD2. Germline trimming cut 3 bases from V and 7 bases from J; bases unmatched to any gene: 3. Germline CDR1 LNHDA, CDR2 SQIVND (reference sequence). This CDR3 region has 14 residues. CDR3 loop: CASSMGLAGLEQYF. The DNA of the CDR3 is TGTGCCAGTAGTATGGGACTAGCGGGACTAGAGCAGTACTTC.